This T cell receptor (beta chain) was recovered during a study of Ad26.COV2.S vaccination and SARS-CoV-2 variants. At the level of the study: The trial was COV1001 and the donor's arm was Ad26.COV2.S. Into the muscle, Ad26.COV2.S was dosed once or twice, 56 days apart. Whole-study results and caveats: Ad26.COV2.S recipients had broader spike-specific TCRs (P = 0.0014).

This sample's treatment: roughly 19 received Ad26.COV2.S at low or high dose, single or two shots; about five received placebo; per-sample allocation not given. Day 63 following the first vaccine or placebo injection was when the samples were taken. Donor was an adult aged 18-55 years in Boston. TCRdb's copy holds only in-frame clones and misses some; the assay was immunoSEQ multiplex PCR. Here the sample spans about 680,000 clones, 89% being singletons. About this clone: The antigen remains undetermined.

The CDR3 loop spans 14 amino acids. Looked up from germline, CDR1 is SGHRS and CDR2 is YFSETQ. Trimming removed 2 bases at V and 6 bases at J, with 15 bases between. The sequence was obtained from a person between 18 and 60 years old who received the Ad26.COV2.S COVID-19 vaccine or a placebo. The chain joins TRBV5-1 to TRBJ2-7, with D perhaps matching TRBD1 or TRBD2 (5 bases each). The specimen was peripheral blood, collected in a trial of Ad26.COV2.S vaccine versus placebo. The DNA of the CDR3 is TGCGCCAGCAGCTTCTCAACCGGGACCAGCGAGCAGTACTTC. This translates into CASSFSTGTSEQYF.